The sequence of this T cell receptor beta chain was determined in a study of T cell responses to AZD1222 COVID-19 vaccine. In the case of this clone: Its antigen remains unidentified.

Findings of the study overall: Repertoire sampling occurred only after the peak T cell response. White British donors predominated, females outnumbered males, and clonal diversity was possibly underestimated.

Assay: immunoSEQ multiplex PCR; the TCRdb copy retains only in-frame clones and omits some. Among about 46,000 clones listed, 70% to 90% were seen once. The ends were cut back, 4 bases at V and 9 bases at J, with 22 bases in the middle. The V gene's germline CDR1 is LGHDT and CDR2 YNNKEL (reference sequence). The CDR3 length is 15 residues. This chain joins TRBV3-1 (or the pseudogene TRBV3-2) and TRBJ2-7; D is possibly TRBD2 (6 bases). The TCR was taken from an adult who received the AZD1222 COVID-19 vaccine. The sample in question was peripheral blood, obtained 28 days after the second AZD1222 dose. CDR3 amino acids: CASSREGWGDRRQYF. The CDR3 nucleotides read TGTGCCAGCAGCCGTGAAGGGTGGGGGGATCGACGGCAGTACTTC.